These T cell receptor beta chains were read from a single sample in a study of cytomegalovirus exposure and HLA in healthy donors. Only in-frame clones appear in the TCRdb table, and some are missing; sequencing was by immunoSEQ multiplex PCR. The sample carries some 140,000 clones, more than 70% recorded once. The sequenced sample consisted of PBMCs. These receptor sequences come from a man between 40 and 49 years old in good health and CMV-seronegative. The CDR3 runs from the conserved cysteine through the conserved F or W.

TRBJ2-3 TRBV19 CASSIDGRGGLNTQYF
TRBJ1-1 TRBV10-3 CAISPGTGGQNTEAFF
TRBJ1-4 TRBV5-4 CASSLGPQQGVGEKLFF
TRBJ2-3 TRBV19 CASSIDPRGQGASDTQYF
TRBJ2-7 TRBV1 CTSSQRSGYF
TRBJ1-4 TRBV11-3 CASSLGGNQGYRKLFF
TRBJ2-7 TRBV19 CASSRDSLYEQYF
TRBJ2-7 TRBV4-1 CASSQETGGYEQYF
TRBJ1-4 TRBV5-1 CASSASTGLEGEKLFF
TRBJ1-1 TRBV6-6 CASSYGQATEAFF
TRBJ2-7 TRBV29-1 CSVRGARYEQYF
TRBJ2-7 TRBV19 CASSMGRQGNEQYF
TRBJ2-1 TRBV11-3 CASSPRVRTGRNEQFF
TRBJ2-7 TRBV28 CASRPALAGVYEQYF
TRBJ1-4 TRBV7-9 CASSATGASNEKLFF
TRBJ2-5 TRBV7-6 CASSLFRQETQYF
TRBJ1-2 TRBV28 CASSSTGTGNYGGYTF
TRBJ2-1 TRBV5-4 CASSLGSPASSYNEQFF
TRBJ1-5 TRBV5-1 CASSLKVKDREPHQPQHF
TRBJ2-2 TRBV19 CASSIPGGRDTGELFF
TRBJ1-5 TRBV30 CAWSAYSNQPQHF
TRBJ2-5 TRBV4-1 CASGSGGLETQYF
TRBJ2-2 TRBV11-3 CASSEGLAGTGELFF
TRBJ2-5 TRBV7-2 CASSLSGGASPETQYF
TRBJ2-6 TRBV7-8 CASSFWTGASGANVLTF
TRBJ1-2 TRBV27 CASSFGQGHGYTF
TRBJ1-3 TRBV6-5 CASSPTGNTIYF
TRBJ2-7 TRBV7-2 CASSLSTYEQYF
TRBJ1-6 TRBV5-1 CASRPGQGGNSPLHF
TRBJ2-2 TRBV19 CASREDHTGELFF
TRBJ1-4 TRBV7-9 CASSSARRTNEKLFF
TRBJ2-7 TRBV5-1 CASSSGRTGEQYF
TRBJ2-7 TRBV5-6 CASSVLTSGSSRQYF
TRBJ2-5 TRBV5-4 CASSSTGPLPETQYF
TRBJ2-7 TRBV11-2 CASSSGGHSYEQYF
TRBJ1-3 TRBV7-2 CASSSTGAGNTIYF
TRBJ2-2 TRBV28 CASRLGGTGGGELFF
TRBJ2-1 TRBV6-4 CASSDTGGPNNEQFF
TRBJ2-1 TRBV7-9 CASSLAGGPNEQFF
TRBJ2-1 TRBV27 CASSLLGLGYNEQFF
TRBJ2-7 TRBV9 CASSEGTAPEQYF
TRBJ1-2 TRBV6-5 CASGLKTGGRGGYTF
TRBJ2-5 TRBV6-5 CASSYSDRQNRETQYF
TRBJ2-7 TRBV4-3 CASSQDRRAGYGSYEQYF
TRBJ2-2 TRBV29-1 CSVVSVAGELFF
TRBJ2-1 TRBV6-1 CASGTSYDEQFF
TRBJ1-1 TRBV6-5 CASSRTPQGPPEAFF
TRBJ2-1 TRBV29-1 CSVPWGGLYNEQFF
TRBJ2-5 TRBV2 CASSERTGGGYQETQYF
TRBJ1-1 TRBV28 CASRPPDRGDEAFF
TRBJ2-1 TRBV6-1 CASSEYGGGGYNEQFF
TRBJ2-2 TRBV30 CAWSGGLAVANTGELFF
TRBJ2-7 TRBV5-1 CASSLGQGSYEQYF
TRBJ2-1 TRBV27 CASSWGQGYNEQFF
TRBJ1-5 TRBV19 CASSIGAVSNQPQHF